This TCR beta chain was captured in a study of cytomegalovirus exposure and HLA in healthy donors. Study-wide findings and caveats: As a later analysis revealed, the rate of TCR association differed by HLA locus, with DRB1 most and HLA-C fewest. Accounts indicate the classifier identified cytomegalovirus status with strong specificity and sensitivity.

CDR3 length: 15 residues. Looked up from germline, CDR1 is SGDLS and CDR2 is YYNGEE. Turning to this clone: The antigen is undetermined. An end of the junction differs from the germline gene, which may be a read error. The sample has other DNA sequences that encode this CDR3 too.

With 60 Vbeta and 13 Jbeta primers, the PCR was carried out. The data were produced by immunoSEQ multiplex PCR, yet TCRdb's version contains in-frame clones alone and is incomplete. The sample records 160,000 or so clones, 78% being singletons. The chain joins TRBV9 to TRBJ1-2, with 8 positions matching TRBD1. This receptor was taken from a male donor in good health and CMV-seronegative. The sample comprised PBMCs. CDR3 loop: CASSEGTGGAYGYTF. DNA for the CDR3: TGCGCCAGCAGCGAGGGGACAGGTGGGGCATATGGCTACACCTTC.